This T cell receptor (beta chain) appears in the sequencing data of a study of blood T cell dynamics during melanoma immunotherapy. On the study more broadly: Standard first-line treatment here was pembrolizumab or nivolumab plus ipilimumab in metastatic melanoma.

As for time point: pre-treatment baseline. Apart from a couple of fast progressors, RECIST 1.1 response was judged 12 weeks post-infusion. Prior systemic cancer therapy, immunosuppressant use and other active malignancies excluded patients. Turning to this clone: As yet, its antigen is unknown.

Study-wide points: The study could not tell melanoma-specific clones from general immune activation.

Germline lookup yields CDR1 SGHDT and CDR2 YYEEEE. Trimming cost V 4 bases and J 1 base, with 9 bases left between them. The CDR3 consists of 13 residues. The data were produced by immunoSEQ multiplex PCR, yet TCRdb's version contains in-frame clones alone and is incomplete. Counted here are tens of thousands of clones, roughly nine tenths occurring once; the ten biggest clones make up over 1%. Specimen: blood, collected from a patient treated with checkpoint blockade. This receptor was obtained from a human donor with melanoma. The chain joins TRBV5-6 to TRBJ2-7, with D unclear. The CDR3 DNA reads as TGTGCCAGCAGCCGGCAGGTATCCTACGAGCAGTACTTC. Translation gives CASSRQVSYEQYF.